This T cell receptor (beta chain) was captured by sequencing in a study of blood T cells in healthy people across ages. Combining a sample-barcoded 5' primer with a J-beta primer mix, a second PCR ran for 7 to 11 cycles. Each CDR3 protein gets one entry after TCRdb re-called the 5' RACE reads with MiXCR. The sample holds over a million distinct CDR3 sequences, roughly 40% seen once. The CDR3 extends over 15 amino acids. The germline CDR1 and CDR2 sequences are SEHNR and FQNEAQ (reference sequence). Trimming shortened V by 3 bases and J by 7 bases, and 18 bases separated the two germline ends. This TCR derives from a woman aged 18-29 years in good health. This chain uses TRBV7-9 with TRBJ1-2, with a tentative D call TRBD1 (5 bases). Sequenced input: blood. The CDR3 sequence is CASSLSRDGRAGYTF. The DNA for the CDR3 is TGTGCCAGCAGCTTGTCAAGGGACGGAAGGGCTGGCTACACCTTC.